The entry that follows covers one T cell receptor beta chain sequence. V lost 1 base to trimming and J lost 0 bases; unmatched junction nucleotides: 7. This CDR3 has 18 amino acids. Germline loops: CDR1 LGHNA, CDR2 YSLEER. The sample originates from a study of T cells after yellow fever vaccination. 5'RACE template switching added a universal primer site and UMIs to TCR cDNA. Each CDR3 protein is one row after TCRdb ran MiXCR on the 5' RACE reads. Of roughly 120,000 distinct CDR3 sequences listed, 7.4% are singletons. This sequence originates from a man between 18 and 35 years old who received the YFV17D yellow fever vaccine. The V and J genes are TRBV4-3 and TRBJ2-3; 10 positions match TRBD2. This material consisted of CD4+ T cells sorted from PBMCs, taken more than 8 days after the first yellow fever vaccination. CDR3 nucleotide sequence: TGCGCCAGCAGCCAAGGTGGCACTAGCGGGGTTAGCACAGATACGCAGTATTTT. Its protein product is CASSQGGTSGVSTDTQYF.